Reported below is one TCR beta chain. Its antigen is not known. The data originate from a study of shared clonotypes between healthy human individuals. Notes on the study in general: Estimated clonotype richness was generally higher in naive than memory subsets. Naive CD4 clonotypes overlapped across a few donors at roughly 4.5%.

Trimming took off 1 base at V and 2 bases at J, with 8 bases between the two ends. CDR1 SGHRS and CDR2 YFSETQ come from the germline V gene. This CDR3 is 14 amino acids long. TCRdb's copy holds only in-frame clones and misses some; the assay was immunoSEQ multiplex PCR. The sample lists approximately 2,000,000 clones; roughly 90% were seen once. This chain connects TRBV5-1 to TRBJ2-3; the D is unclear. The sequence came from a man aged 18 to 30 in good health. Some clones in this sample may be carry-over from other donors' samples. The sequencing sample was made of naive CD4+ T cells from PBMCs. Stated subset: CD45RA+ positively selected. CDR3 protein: CASSLLAHTDTQYF. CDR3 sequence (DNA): TGCGCCAGCAGCTTGCTCGCACACACAGATACGCAGTATTTT.